One and the same sample provided the 31 T cell receptor beta chains below, sequenced in a study of technical replicates of blood from several donors. Some clones are missing from TCRdb's copy, which holds only in-frame ones; the method was immunoSEQ multiplex PCR. In the table there are 75,000 to 100,000 clones, around 95% of which are singletons. What was sequenced was T cells isolated from PBMCs. The source is a human donor in good health.

This chain joins TRBV28 and TRBJ2-2; D gene uncertain. The CDR3 contains 11 residues. V lost 4 bases, J lost 9 bases, and 6 bases lay in between. The germline CDR1 and CDR2 sequences are MDHEN and SYDVKM. The CDR3 DNA sequence: TGTGCCAGCAGTTACTCAAGGGAGCTGTTTTTT. This encodes CASSYSRELFF.

The genes are TRBV5-1 and TRBJ2-7; 7 bases fit TRBD2. CDR1 SGHRS and CDR2 YFSETQ come from the germline V gene. The CDR3 is 16 residues long. The ends lost 4 bases at V and 2 bases at J; junction bases unmatched: 12. This chain's CDR3 is CASSATGTGGTYEQYF. The CDR3, as DNA: TGCGCCAGCAGCGCAACCGGGACGGGGGGAACCTACGAGCAGTACTTC.

CDR3 sequence: CASSLAPTSYNEQFF. The CDR3, as DNA: TGTGCCAGCAGCTTAGCCCCTACTAGTTACAATGAGCAGTTCTTC. This sequence joins TRBV7-6 and TRBJ2-1, with D perhaps TRBD2 (5 bases). The length of the CDR3 is 15 residues. V was clipped by 0 bases and J by 4 bases, with 10 bases between them. Germline V gene data show CDR1 as SGHVS and CDR2 as FNYEAQ.

The CDR3 DNA reads as TGTGCCAGCAGCAGTGGAGGCGGGAACGAGCAGTACTTC. It encodes CASSSGGGNEQYF. V is TRBV21-1 and J is TRBJ2-7; TRBD2, as called in the table, went unchecked against the DNA. TRBV21-1 is labeled a pseudogene. This CDR3 contains 13 residues.

CDR3 sequence: CASSEVNRNQPQHF. DNA of the CDR3: TGTGCCAGCAGTGAAGTTAACAGGAATCAGCCCCAGCATTTT. This chain connects TRBV6-1 to TRBJ1-5; tentative D call: TRBD1 (5 bases). V lost 1 base to trimming and J lost 4 bases, with 8 bases between them. Germline V lookup: CDR1 MNHNS, CDR2 SASEGT. The CDR3 loop spans 14 amino acids.

The rearrangement links TRBV18 to TRBJ2-3, with 8 positions matching TRBD2. The CDR3 runs 16 residues. V gave up 3 bases and J gave up 0 bases; unmatched junction bases: 5. Germline CDR1 reads KGHSH; CDR2 reads LQKENI. The CDR3 loop reads CASSPRPSGSTDTQYF. For the CDR3, the DNA is TGTGCCAGCTCACCTAGGCCTAGCGGGAGCACAGATACGCAGTATTTT.

V and J are TRBV7-2 and TRBJ1-1, with a possible D match to TRBD1 (5 bases). CDR1 and CDR2 (germline): SGHTA, FQGNSA. Trimming took 4 bases from V and 3 from J, leaving 9 bases between them. The CDR3 length is 13 residues. The CDR3 region has the DNA TGTGCCAGCAGCTCGGGGGGGTACACTGAAGCTTTCTTT. Translating gives CASSSGGYTEAFF.

This clone was seen once. The rearrangement links TRBV7-2 to TRBJ2-5, with 8 bases identical to TRBD1. The length of the CDR3 is 16 residues. With V trimmed by 2 bases and J by 5 bases, 10 bases remained unmatched. The germline V gene encodes CDR1 SGHTA and CDR2 FQGNSA. The DNA of the CDR3 is TGTGCCAGCAGCTTAAGTCAGGGGGCAGAATGGGAGACCCAGTACTTC. It yields the protein CASSLSQGAEWETQYF.

The rearrangement links TRBV19 to TRBJ2-1; the D gene is possibly TRBD2 (6 bases). The CDR3 extends over 16 amino acids. Trimming removed 5 bases at V and 1 base at J, with 15 bases between. The germline V gene has CDR1 LNHDA and CDR2 SQIVND (reference sequence). DNA for the CDR3: TGTGCCAGTAGTGTGGCTCTAGGGAGGTCCTACAATGAGCAGTTCTTC. Translated: CASSVALGRSYNEQFF.

The rearrangement joins TRBV30 to TRBJ2-2; no firm D call. From germline, CDR1 is GTSNPN and CDR2 SVGIG (reference sequence). The V end was cut by 8 bases, the J end by 1 base, with 14 bases between. The CDR3 length is 14 residues. Here the CDR3 reads CARRATMNTGELFF. The CDR3 bases are TGTGCCCGACGAGCGACCATGAACACCGGGGAGCTGTTTTTT.

CDR3 coding DNA: TGTGCCTCTGAGGGGACAGCAGACTACGAGCAGTACTTC. Residues: CASEGTADYEQYF. This chain connects TRBV30 to TRBJ2-7; 7 bases are shared with TRBD1. J gave up 3 bases and V 7 bases, and 9 bases lay outside the gene matches. The CDR3 spans 13 residues. Germline V gives CDR1 GTSNPN, CDR2 SVGIG (reference sequence).

CDR3 region: CASSPRTANYGYTF. In DNA form, the CDR3 reads TGTGCCAGCAGCCCGCGGACAGCTAACTATGGCTACACCTTC. V gene TRBV7-2 combines with J gene TRBJ1-2; D may be TRBD1 (6 bases). The CDR3 has 14 residues. V lost 5 bases, J lost 0 bases, and 10 bases lay in between. Germline assignment: CDR1 SGHTA and CDR2 FQGNSA.

This chain uses TRBV18 with TRBJ1-4; TRBD1 is a possible D gene (6 bases). The CDR3 is made up of 17 amino acids. V lost 2 bases and J lost 2, with 15 bases in between. CDR1 and CDR2 (germline): KGHSH, LQKENI. The CDR3 spells CASSPTRGPSTNEKLFF. The CDR3 region has the DNA TGTGCCAGCTCACCAACGCGGGGGCCCTCGACTAATGAAAAACTGTTTTTT.

This clone has a single count. The chain carries TRBV27 and TRBJ2-2; 7 bases are shared with TRBD1. The CDR3 has 15 residues. The V gene's germline CDR1 is MNHEY and CDR2 SMNVEV (reference sequence). J gave up 3 bases and V 5 bases, and 6 bases lay outside the gene matches. As DNA, the CDR3 is TGTGCCAGCAGTCGACAGGGTTTGGACACCGGGGAGCTGTTTTTT. Residues: CASSRQGLDTGELFF.

In its sample, this clone was seen once. This sequence joins TRBV5-1 and TRBJ1-2, with unresolved D. The V and J ends lost 0 bases and 1 base respectively, with 10 bases between them. Germline V gene sequence: CDR1 SGHRS, CDR2 YFSETQ. The CDR3 sequence is 15 residues long. CDR3 region: CASSLGGILNYGYTF. In nucleotides, the CDR3 is TGCGCCAGCAGCTTGGGAGGTATCCTTAACTATGGCTACACCTTC.

The rearrangement links TRBV5-6 to TRBJ2-1; 8 bases line up with TRBD2. Germline assignment: CDR1 SGHDT and CDR2 YYEEEE. The CDR3 is made up of 18 amino acids. V gave up 4 bases and J gave up 5 bases; unmatched junction bases: 17. CDR3 protein: CASSPPTEVREVNNEQFF. CDR3 DNA: TGTGCCAGCAGCCCCCCCACTGAAGTGCGGGAGGTGAACAATGAGCAGTTCTTC.

The J gene is TRBJ2-7, the V gene TRBV5-8; 11 nucleotides match TRBD2. The germline V gene encodes CDR1 SGHTS and CDR2 YDEGEE. The V gene end was trimmed by 0 bases and the J gene end by 6 bases; junction bases not matched to a gene: 5. The CDR3 loop spans 15 amino acids. The CDR3 DNA reads TGTGCCAGCAGCTTGGGACTAGCGGGAACAGTCGAGCAGTACTTC. This gives the protein CASSLGLAGTVEQYF.

This chain connects TRBV4-1 to TRBJ2-5; 8 bases agree with TRBD1. Germline loops: CDR1 MGHRA, CDR2 YSYEKL. The CDR3 runs to 14 residues. Trimming took 3 bases from V and 3 from J; bases not matched to a gene: 3. CDR3 nucleotides: TGCGCCAGCAGCCACCTGGACAGGGAAGAGACCCAGTACTTC. Translating gives CASSHLDREETQYF.

The rearrangement links TRBV7-9 to TRBJ1-1; tentative D call: TRBD1 (5 bases). Germline V gives CDR1 SEHNR, CDR2 FQNEAQ (reference sequence). This CDR3 is 13 amino acids long. V lost 5 bases to trimming and J lost 8 bases, with 15 bases between them. CDR3 nucleotide sequence: TGTGCCAGCAGCCCCGACAGCCCCCCGGAAGCTTTCTTT. Encoded protein: CASSPDSPPEAFF.

The gene calls are TRBV7-9 and TRBJ1-1; TRBD1 matches at 7 bases. Germline V gene lookup returns CDR1 SEHNR and CDR2 FQNEAQ (reference sequence). This CDR3 is built from 15 residues. Losses at the gene ends were 5 bases for V and 2 bases for J; bases not matched to a gene: 8. The CDR3 loop reads CASSRNTGANTEAFF. The CDR3 DNA reads as TGTGCCAGCAGCCGGAACACAGGGGCTAACACTGAAGCTTTCTTT.

This chain connects TRBV11-2 to TRBJ2-1; D is perhaps TRBD2 (5 bases). The germline V and J ends were trimmed by 5 bases and 10 bases, with 18 bases remaining between them. This CDR3 region has 14 residues. From germline, CDR1 is SGHAT and CDR2 FQNNGV. CDR3 nucleotides: TGTGCCAGCAGCATACCCGTCTTAGGAGGAGAGCAGTTCTTC. It yields the protein CASSIPVLGGEQFF.

The chain recombines TRBV7-9 with TRBJ1-5; 8 positions agree with TRBD1. There are 13 residues in the CDR3. From germline, CDR1 is SEHNR and CDR2 FQNEAQ (reference sequence). J lost 6 bases, V lost 6 bases, and 4 bases had no gene match. This CDR3 is CASSEQGVQPQHF. The CDR3 bases are TGTGCCAGCAGTGAACAGGGGGTTCAGCCCCAGCATTTT.

The rearrangement joins TRBV20-1 to TRBJ1-1; D may be TRBD1 (6 bases). Trimming cost V 3 bases and J 8 bases, with 10 bases left between them. Germline loops: CDR1 DFQATT, CDR2 SNEGSKA (reference sequence). CDR3 size: 11 residues. The CDR3: CSARWTAEAFF. CDR3 DNA sequence: TGCAGTGCTAGGTGGACAGCGGAAGCTTTCTTT.

The J gene is TRBJ2-2, the V gene TRBV2; TRBD2 matches at 11 bases. The germline V gene has CDR1 SNHLY and CDR2 FYNNEI. The CDR3 spans 15 residues. V lost 5 bases, J lost 6 bases, and 5 bases stayed unmatched. The DNA of the CDR3 is TGTGCCAGCAGTACTAGCGGGAGATGGGCCGGGGAGCTGTTTTTT. Translation: CASSTSGRWAGELFF.

This clone was found once. The V gene is TRBV13, the J gene TRBJ2-2; D is unclear. The CDR3 spans 14 residues. Trimming removed 5 bases at V and 4 bases at J, with 11 bases between. The germline V gene has CDR1 PRHDT and CDR2 FYEKMQ (reference sequence). CDR3 in amino acids: CASSGVWSTGELFF. Written as DNA, the CDR3 is TGTGCCAGCAGCGGAGTATGGTCCACCGGGGAGCTGTTTTTT.

The chain joins TRBV4-1 to TRBJ2-2; the D gene is possibly TRBD2 (6 bases). Germline V gives CDR1 MGHRA, CDR2 YSYEKL. V lost 3 bases to trimming and J lost 5 bases, with 19 bases between them. The CDR3 contains 17 residues. CDR3 DNA: TGCGCCAGCAGCCACCCCCTAGAGACTAGAATAACCGGGGAGCTGTTTTTT. This sequence encodes CASSHPLETRITGELFF.

The V call is TRBV13, the J call TRBJ2-2; TRBD2 matches 13 bases. V lost 8 bases, J lost 8 bases, and 20 bases stayed unmatched. There are 19 residues in the CDR3. Germline V gene lookup returns CDR1 PRHDT and CDR2 FYEKMQ (reference sequence). The CDR3 here is CASGITSGGAPWRPGELFF. Here the CDR3 DNA reads TGTGCCAGCGGCATTACTAGCGGGGGGGCTCCATGGCGTCCGGGGGAGCTGTTTTTT.

The CDR3 here is CASSGGQMNTEAFF. The CDR3 nucleotides are TGTGCCAGCAGTGGGGGACAGATGAACACTGAAGCTTTCTTT. The V call is TRBV5-8, the J call TRBJ1-1, with TRBD1 identical over 7 bases. Looked up from germline, CDR1 is SGHTS and CDR2 is YDEGEE. V shed 5 bases, J shed 0 bases, and the junction held 4 bases outside the gene matches. This CDR3 region has 14 residues.

The V and J genes are TRBV6-5 and TRBJ1-5; D remains ambiguous. V lost 0 bases, J lost 2 bases, and 11 bases lay in between. Germline CDR1 and CDR2: MNHEY and SVGAGI. There are 16 residues in the CDR3. The CDR3 region is CASSYSKPEGNQPQHF. Here the CDR3 DNA reads TGTGCCAGCAGTTACTCGAAGCCAGAGGGCAATCAGCCCCAGCATTTT.

The chain employs TRBV9 and TRBJ2-2; D is possibly TRBD2 (6 bases). Germline loops: CDR1 SGDLS, CDR2 YYNGEE. Deletions cut 4 bases from V and 6 bases from J, with 10 bases between. The CDR3 length is 13 residues. The CDR3 region is CASSTSPAGELFF. The CDR3 DNA reads TGTGCCAGCAGCACTAGCCCGGCCGGGGAGCTGTTTTTT.

This clone was picked up one time. The chain carries TRBV11-2 and TRBJ2-3; maybe TRBD2 (5 bases). CDR1 is SGHAT, CDR2 FQNNGV, per germline. V lost 5 bases and J 2 bases, leaving 14 bases between the germline ends. The CDR3 sequence is 15 residues long. This chain's CDR3 is CASSTGTRNTDTQYF. The CDR3 bases are TGTGCCAGCAGCACGGGAACTAGGAACACAGATACGCAGTATTTT.